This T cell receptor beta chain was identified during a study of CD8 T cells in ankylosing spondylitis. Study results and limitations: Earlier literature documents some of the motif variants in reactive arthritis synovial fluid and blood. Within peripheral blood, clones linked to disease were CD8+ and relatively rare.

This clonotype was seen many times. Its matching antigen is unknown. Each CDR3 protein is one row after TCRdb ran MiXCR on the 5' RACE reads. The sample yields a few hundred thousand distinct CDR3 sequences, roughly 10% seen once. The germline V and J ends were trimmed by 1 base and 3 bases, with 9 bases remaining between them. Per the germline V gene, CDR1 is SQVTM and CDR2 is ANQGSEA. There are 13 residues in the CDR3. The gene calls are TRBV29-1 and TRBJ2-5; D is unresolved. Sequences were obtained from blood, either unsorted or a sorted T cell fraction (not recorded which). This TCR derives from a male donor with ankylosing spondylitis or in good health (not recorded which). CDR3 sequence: CSVEGFNEETQYF. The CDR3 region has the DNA TGCAGCGTTGAAGGATTCAATGAAGAGACCCAGTACTTC.